This T cell receptor beta chain derives from a study of T cell changes during pregnancy in multiple sclerosis. Sequenced by immunoSEQ multiplex PCR; TCRdb stores in-frame clones only, minus some. The sample yields fewer than 40,000 clones, approximately 90% seen once. The CDR3 extends over 14 amino acids. Trimming removed 2 bases from V and 7 bases from J; junction bases left unmatched: 3. The germline V gene has CDR1 LGHNA and CDR2 YSLEER. This specimen was CD8+ T cells from peripheral blood mononuclear cells, taken in the first trimester of pregnancy. This receptor was obtained from a female donor with multiple sclerosis, enrolled in a pregnancy study. The chain couples TRBV4-3 to TRBJ2-1; TRBD1 agrees at 9 bases. This CDR3 reads CASSQRQGVNEQFF. CDR3 nucleotide sequence: TGCGCCAGCAGCCAAAGACAGGGGGTGAATGAGCAGTTCTTC.